The subject of this entry is one T cell receptor (beta chain). Its antigen remains unknown. The CDR3 runs to 15 residues. Germline values: CDR1 LNHDA, CDR2 SQIVND (reference sequence). The sample is drawn from a study of cytomegalovirus exposure and HLA in healthy donors. General study results and limits: An Asian-associated ancestry cluster reportedly showed fewer N-insertions than the approximately 620-donor mean in a later analysis. In an earlier analysis, productive rearrangement rates for most beta V segments clustered near 87% or 30%.

Donors in the study were healthy people who gave bone marrow. It was with 60 Vbeta and 13 Jbeta primers that the PCR ran. This table comes from immunoSEQ multiplex PCR, and its TCRdb copy is limited to in-frame clones, with some not included. This table has 50,000 to 65,000 clones, approximately 75% appearing once. The sequencing input was PBMCs. This clonotype was obtained from a woman in her 30s in good health and CMV-seronegative. The chain links TRBV19 to TRBJ2-5, with TRBD2 identical over 11 bases. The tail of the sequence fits TRBJ2-7 better, so the J call may be wrong. The CDR3: CASSPRLAGSPEQYF. The DNA for the CDR3 is TGTGCCAGTAGTCCCCGACTAGCGGGATCCCCCGAGCAGTACTTC.